The sequence of this TCR beta chain was determined in a study of T cells in Graves' hyperthyroidism and ophthalmopathy. Findings of the study overall: Most thyroid clonotypes expanded above 0.001 were also detected in blood. Ophthalmopathy cases were set apart from stable hyperthyroidism by a 13 V-J model.

Stable Graves' hyperthyroidism meant no ophthalmopathy progression within 18 months. Source material for PBMCs was less than 12 ml fresh peripheral blood. CDR3 length: 16 residues. Unmatched junction bases numbered 7, after V lost 4 bases and J lost 2 bases. CDR1 is LGHDT, CDR2 YNNKEL, per germline (reference sequence). This clonotype was seen a handful of times. Its specificity is not known. RNA transcripts gave rise to amplified TCR beta CDR3 regions. First-round RT-PCR with HTBI primers amplified the TCR CDR3 region. TCRdb reprocessed the multiplex PCR reads with MiXCR, giving one entry per CDR3 protein. The sample carries 480,000 or so distinct CDR3 sequences, over 13% recorded once.

The TCR comes from a woman aged 18-29 years with Graves' hyperthyroidism. Material: blood. This chain links TRBV3-1 with TRBJ2-4; 8 positions agree with TRBD2. The CDR3 loop is CASSPPGLVTKNIQYF. The CDR3 nucleotides read TGTGCCAGCAGCCCGCCGGGACTAGTAACCAAAAACATTCAGTACTTC. The complete variable domain, with remaining parts taken from reference TRBV3-1 and TRBJ2-4, reads DTAVSQTPKYLVTQMGNDKSIKCEQNLGHDTMYWYKQDSKKFLKIMFSYNNKELIINETVPNRFSPKSPDKAHLNLHINSLELGDSAVYFCASSPPGLVTKNIQYFGAGTRLSVL.